This T cell receptor (beta chain) was found in a study of T-cell memory formation after mild COVID-19. TCRdb used MiXCR to reprocess the 5' RACE reads, holding one entry per CDR3 protein. The sample yields about 290,000 distinct CDR3 sequences, 15% to 20% seen once. Points from the study as a whole: Some SARS-CoV-2-responding clones were already detected in memory before infection.

Germline V gene sequence: CDR1 MGHRA, CDR2 YSYEKL. This CDR3 comprises 17 residues. V lost 0 bases, J lost 4 bases, and 18 bases lay in between. In the case of this clonotype: What it binds is unknown.

The sequencing input was PBMCs or a T cell subset sorted from them (not recorded which). This chain links TRBV4-1 with TRBJ2-5; either TRBD1 or TRBD2 may fit D (6 bases each). This sequence originates from a man aged 18 to 30 who had mild COVID-19 (a few samples of this study predate the infection). Cell type and time point are not known. The CDR3 reads CASSQDGTGALGETQYF. The CDR3, as DNA: TGCGCCAGCAGCCAAGACGGGACGGGGGCCCTGGGAGAGACCCAGTACTTC.